One and the same sample provided the 18 T cell receptor beta chains below, sequenced in a study of CD8+CD57+ T cells in acquired aplastic anemia. Sequencing was done on patients that had shown CD8+CD57+ cell expansion by flow cytometry. CDR3 and TCR beta VDJ profiling relied on genomic DNA as the template. TCRdb reprocessed the reads with MiXCR, giving one entry per CDR3 protein. This sample has about 250,000 distinct CDR3 sequences, with 40% to 50% found just once. Sequences were obtained from sorted CD4+, CD8+, or CD8+CD57+ T cells (not recorded which) from PBMCs. Every receptor here comes from a human donor with aplastic anemia.

This clonotype was recorded at least ten times. The chain joins TRBV15 to TRBJ2-7; D is perhaps TRBD1 or TRBD2 (5 bases each). The CDR3 has 19 residues. Trimming stripped 2 bases from V and 4 bases from J, with 27 bases between. The germline V gene encodes CDR1 LNHNV and CDR2 YYDKDF (reference sequence). The CDR3 DNA follows: TGTGCCACCAGCAGAACAAAAGAGGGGTTTGCACAACTCCCGTACGAGCAGTACTTC. Amino acids: CATSRTKEGFAQLPYEQYF.

V usage is TRBV20-1 and J usage is TRBJ1-1; no firm D call. Trimming shortened V by 2 bases and J by 2 bases, and 6 bases separated the two germline ends. The CDR3 length is 12 residues. The V gene's germline CDR1 is DFQATT and CDR2 SNEGSKA (reference sequence). CDR3: CSARSGNTEAFF. Here the CDR3 DNA reads TGCAGTGCTAGATCGGGTAACACTGAAGCTTTCTTT.

This clonotype appeared many times. The chain carries TRBV6-6 and TRBJ2-7; no firm D call. V was shortened by 0 bases and J by 4 bases, with 16 bases between the two germline ends. The germline V gene has CDR1 MNHNY and CDR2 SVGAGI (reference sequence). This CDR3 region has 16 residues. CDR3 DNA: TGTGCCAGCAGTTACTCGTCCGGAACCGATTTATACGAGCAGTACTTC. Amino acid sequence: CASSYSSGTDLYEQYF.

This chain uses TRBV12-3 or TRBV12-4 with TRBJ1-6; 10 nucleotides align to TRBD1. With 6 bases clipped from V and 5 bases from J, the junction kept 7 bases outside the gene matches. There are 16 residues in the CDR3. This chain's CDR3 is CASRAEGQGDNSPLHF. In DNA, the CDR3 is TGTGCCAGCAGGGCCGAAGGACAGGGGGATAATTCACCCCTCCACTTT.

With regard to this clonotype: A much larger clone differs from this one at a single base, so this may be a read error. The rearrangement uses TRBV20-1 and TRBJ2-2; possible D gene TRBD1, 6 bases. The CDR3 covers 12 residues. Germline V gene data show CDR1 as DFQATT and CDR2 as SNEGSKA (reference sequence). V lost 0 bases, J lost 8 bases, and 7 bases lay in between. The CDR3 DNA follows: TGCAGTGCTAGAGAAAGGGGGGGGGAGCTGTTTTTT. It specifies CSARERGGELFF.

This clonotype was seen only a few times. The chain has TRBV7-3 and TRBJ1-2, with D unresolved. Trimming stripped 4 bases from V and 4 bases from J, with 7 bases between. The CDR3 consists of 12 residues. Germline lookup yields CDR1 SGHTA and CDR2 FQGTGA. This CDR3 is CASSSRIYGYTF. In DNA form, the CDR3 reads TGTGCCAGCAGCTCTCGGATCTATGGCTACACCTTC.

This clonotype was recorded a few times. V usage is TRBV29-1 and J usage is TRBJ2-6; a weak D match, TRBD1 (6 bases). The germline V gene encodes CDR1 SQVTM and CDR2 ANQGSEA. V was pared by 8 bases and J by 2 bases, with 16 bases between. This CDR3 is 15 amino acids long. In DNA, the CDR3 is TGCAGCAGCCAAACCGGGACAACTGGGGCCAACGTCCTGACTTTC. It specifies CSSQTGTTGANVLTF.

The chain couples TRBV12-3 or TRBV12-4 to TRBJ1-5; the D gene is possibly TRBD1 (6 bases). V lost 3 bases to trimming and J lost 0 bases, with 9 bases between them. The CDR3 sequence is 15 residues long. The CDR3 nucleotides read TGTGCCAGCAGTTTTGCACAGGGTAGCAATCAGCCCCAGCATTTT. The encoded protein is CASSFAQGSNQPQHF.

This clonotype is labeled medium-sized. The chain is built from TRBV20-1 and TRBJ1-5, with D unclear. The V end was cut by 0 bases, the J end by 10 bases, with 16 bases between. The CDR3 totals 14 residues. Germline-derived CDR1 and CDR2 are DFQATT and SNEGSKA (reference sequence). CDR3 coding DNA: TGCAGTGCTAGAGACGCTAAAGAAAGCGGACCCCAGCATTTT. This codes for CSARDAKESGPQHF.

This chain connects TRBV30 to TRBJ2-7, with D perhaps matching TRBD1 or TRBD2 (6 bases each). Germline V gene lookup returns CDR1 GTSNPN and CDR2 SVGIG (reference sequence). The V end was cut by 0 bases, the J end by 6 bases, with 9 bases between. CDR3 length equals 12 residues. The CDR3 reads CAWSVGGGEQYF. The CDR3 DNA reads as TGTGCCTGGAGTGTTGGAGGGGGCGAGCAGTACTTC.

A few counts support this clonotype. The genes are TRBV5-6 and TRBJ1-4; TRBD1 is a possible D gene (5 bases). V lost 2 bases, J lost 7 bases, and 9 bases lay in between. This CDR3 spans 13 amino acids. Germline assignment: CDR1 SGHDT and CDR2 YYEEEE. The CDR3 coding sequence is TGTGCCAGCAGCTTATCAGGGACTGAAAAACTGTTTTTT. Translating it yields CASSLSGTEKLFF. Full variable domain (rest looked up from reference TRBV5-6 and TRBJ1-4): DAGVTQSPTHLIKTRGQQVTLRCSPKSGHDTVSWYQQALGQGPQFIFQYYEEEERQRGNFPDRFSGHQFPNYSSELNVNALLLGDSALYLCASSLSGTEKLFFGSGTQLSVL.

This clonotype appeared once. J is TRBJ1-2 and V is TRBV20-1; 9 nucleotides align to TRBD1. The germline gives CDR1 DFQATT, CDR2 SNEGSKA (reference sequence). With V trimmed by 6 bases and J by 7 bases, 15 bases remained unmatched. The CDR3 runs to 15 residues. CDR3 protein: CSATGTGIVVAGYTF. For the CDR3, the DNA is TGCAGTGCGACCGGGACAGGGATAGTCGTAGCTGGCTACACCTTC.

V usage is TRBV11-2 and J usage is TRBJ2-5; 8 nucleotides match TRBD1. The germline V gene has CDR1 SGHAT and CDR2 FQNNGV. V gave up 2 bases and J gave up 5 bases; unmatched junction bases: 7. This CDR3 is 15 amino acids long. The CDR3 sequence: CASSLPGGVRETQYF. Here the CDR3 DNA reads TGTGCCAGCAGCTTACCAGGGGGCGTCAGGGAGACCCAGTACTTC.

The V call is TRBV7-9, the J call TRBJ1-6; D is unresolved. Trimming took off 6 bases at V and 8 bases at J, with 11 bases between the two ends. This CDR3 has 13 residues. Germline CDR1 is SEHNR and CDR2 is FQNEAQ (reference sequence). The CDR3 loop is CASSVSWDSPLHF. DNA for the CDR3: TGTGCCAGCAGTGTGTCTTGGGATTCACCCCTCCACTTT.

The chain employs TRBV5-4 and TRBJ1-5; 10 nucleotides align to TRBD1. Germline-derived CDR1 and CDR2 are SGHNT and YYREEE (reference sequence). This CDR3 region has 15 residues. With 2 bases clipped from V and 7 bases from J, the junction kept 6 bases outside the gene matches. CDR3 sequence reads: CASSFEGQGIQPQHF. The CDR3 DNA follows: TGTGCCAGCAGCTTTGAGGGACAGGGGATCCAGCCCCAGCATTTT.

The rearrangement uses TRBV10-3 and TRBJ2-5, with D tentatively TRBD2 (6 bases). V was pared by 4 bases and J by 1 base, with 10 bases between. Germline lookup yields CDR1 ENHRY and CDR2 SYGVKD. The CDR3 length is 14 residues. The CDR3 is CAISGGDFQETQYF. For the CDR3, the DNA is TGTGCCATCAGTGGGGGGGACTTCCAAGAGACCCAGTACTTC.

The V call is TRBV30, the J call TRBJ1-3; TRBD1 is a possible D gene (6 bases). The ends were cut back, 3 bases at V and 8 bases at J, with 17 bases in the middle. CDR1 and CDR2 from the germline V gene are GTSNPN and SVGIG (reference sequence). This CDR3 is 14 amino acids long. The chain's CDR3 is CAWSEGVLGDTIYF. CDR3 bases: TGTGCCTGGAGCGAGGGGGTGCTCGGGGACACCATATATTTT.

This clonotype was seen ten or more times. The rearrangement uses TRBV30 and TRBJ2-7; 9 bases align to TRBD2. V lost 2 bases to trimming and J lost 6 bases; unmatched junction nucleotides: 5. CDR1 is GTSNPN, CDR2 SVGIG, per germline (reference sequence). There are 13 residues in the CDR3. CDR3 amino acids: CAWSTGTSTEQYF. Written as DNA, the CDR3 is TGTGCCTGGAGTACCGGGACTAGCACCGAGCAGTACTTC.